This record covers a single T cell receptor beta chain. Its antigen is currently not known. No much larger clone exists at a distance of one base, and base qualities are not known. There are 14 amino acids in the CDR3, from cysteine to phenylalanine inclusive. Kept here is only the CDR3 DNA, which spans 42 bases and is read in frame from base 1. Trimming removed 8 bases from V and 6 bases from J, leaving 16 bases between the germline ends. CDR1 and CDR2 were assigned from the germline V gene as MDHEN and SYDVKM. These data originate in a study of blood T cell repertoires in COVID-19 (TCRdb year 2020). Describing the broader study: Samples covering the acute and convalescent phases of COVID-19 were provided by collaborators in the United States, Italy and Spain. The material from the prospective study consisted of cDNA or gDNA derived from T cells, B-cell-depleted T cells, or PBMCs. Deeply sampled blood TCRbeta repertoires from subjects exposed to, actively infected with, or recovered from COVID-19 were included in the dataset. The repertoires were released in a freely available public database meant as a resource for research on the immune response to SARS-CoV-2. The samples were drawn from the first 160 participants of the ongoing ImmuneRACE study and from 1,200 or so subjects provided by 6 global collaborators. The sample metadata nearly always contained a de-identified subject ID, COVID-19 status, age in years and sex. HLA class I and class II types, where available, came from metadata supplied by the sample provider rather than from assay-based typing.

TCRbeta CDR3 regions were amplified from genomic DNA by means of the immunoSEQ Assay, a bias-controlled multiplex PCR. Concerning the study's data processing: Nucleated cell counts per sample were estimated from amplification of reference gene primers within the assay. Sequence reads were collapsed and filtered to measure the absolute abundance of every unique TCRbeta CDR3 rearrangement. For each sample, productive Simpson clonality was calculated as the square root of Simpson's diversity index over productive rearrangements. Entries here come from immuneACCESS through TCRdb and include only in-frame sequences with V and J called. Some clones fail to appear in such tables; in the studies checked, an unresolved V gene covers under half of the shortfall, and the cause of the remainder is unknown. V, J and clone size reflect that table, while D and trimming were determined from the DNA. The sample profile shows 280,000 or so clones; approximately 90% of them were found once. Roughly 6.9% of the sample is held by the ten biggest clonotypes.

The research as a whole found: Clinical and demographic metadata were provided uncurated, with the amount varying by source and participant.

Samples from volunteer blood donors who had recovered from COVID-19 were contributed by a second Seattle source. Each collaborating institution followed its own protocols to collect whole blood in K2EDTA tubes. For TCRbeta analysis, collaborators shipped samples in one of three forms: frozen whole blood, isolated PBMCs, or DNA extracted from either of those sample types. This TCR was sampled from a woman in her 30s who had recovered from COVID-19. The rearrangement joined TRBV28 to TRBJ2-2; no confident D gene assignment can be made. Sample: peripheral blood. The DNA reads as follows: TGTGCCAGCTGGAAAGCCCCCGCGGCCGGGGAGCTGTTTTTT. This encodes CASWKAPAAGELFF.